This T cell receptor (beta chain) comes out of a study of PD-1 blockade in classical Hodgkin lymphoma. The study's findings and limits: By C4D1, CD4+ diversity increased significantly, especially in complete responders. Reports described newly diagnosed patients as having lower baseline TCR diversity than healthy donors.

With regard to this clone: Its antigen is not known.

All patients experienced relapse after autologous stem cell transplantation, and brentuximab vedotin exposure was variable. This CDR3 has 16 amino acids. After removal of 1 base from V and 5 bases from J, the junction contained 6 bases not matched to a gene. Germline lookup yields CDR1 SGHNT and CDR2 YENEEA. Data came from immunoSEQ multiplex PCR; TCRdb stores just in-frame clones and leaves some out. The table includes tens of thousands of clones, 89% detected once. This sample comprised peripheral blood mononuclear cells (PBMCs), obtained before the second cycle of nivolumab. The V and J genes are TRBV11-3 and TRBJ2-1, with 9 nucleotides matching TRBD2. This TCR derives from a human donor with classical Hodgkin lymphoma. The DNA for the CDR3 is TGTGCCAGCAGCTTAGGTTCTAGCGGGACTAACAATGAGCAGTTCTTC. Amino acid sequence: CASSLGSSGTNNEQFF. The whole variable domain, remainder taken from reference TRBV11-3 and TRBJ2-1, is EAGVVQSPRYKIIEKKQPVAFWCNPISGHNTLYWYLQNLGQGPELLIRYENEEAVDDSQLPKDRFSAERLKGVDSTLKIQPAELGDSAVYLCASSLGSSGTNNEQFFGPGTRLTVL.